This passage covers 19 T cell receptor beta chains from one sample sequenced in a study of blood T cell repertoires in COVID-19. The data were produced by immunoSEQ multiplex PCR, yet TCRdb's version contains in-frame clones alone and is incomplete. The sample yields around 100,000 clones, approximately 87% seen once. The material sequenced was peripheral blood. These receptors were taken from a man aged 50-59 years with acute or convalescent COVID-19.

This clone occurred a few times. This rearrangement joins TRBV5-5 to TRBJ2-2; 14 bases line up with TRBD2. The V gene end was trimmed by 1 base and the J gene end by 1 base; junction bases not matched to a gene: 6. The germline V gene has CDR1 SGHKS and CDR2 YYEKEE (reference sequence). The CDR3 consists of 19 residues. In DNA, the CDR3 is TGTGCCAGCAGCTTGCCCCTCGGGACTAGCGGGGGGAACACCGGGGAGCTGTTTTTT. This gives the protein CASSLPLGTSGGNTGELFF.

The J gene is TRBJ1-1, the V gene TRBV5-1, with 7 positions matching TRBD1. Germline V gives CDR1 SGHRS, CDR2 YFSETQ. The CDR3 runs 13 residues. V was pared by 2 bases and J by 9 bases, with 7 bases of the junction left unmatched. The CDR3 is CASSFGDSSQAFF. CDR3 bases: TGCGCCAGCAGCTTCGGGGACAGTTCCCAAGCTTTCTTT.

Here the CDR3 reads CASRQSSYNSPLHF. The CDR3 DNA follows: TGTGCCAGCCGACAGAGCTCCTATAATTCACCCCTCCACTTT. The rearrangement uses TRBV28 and TRBJ1-6, with D perhaps matching TRBD1 (5 bases). The germline CDR1 and CDR2 sequences are MDHEN and SYDVKM. V gave up 8 bases and J gave up 0 bases, with 8 bases separating them. This CDR3 spans 14 amino acids. The variable domain in full, completed from reference TRBV28 and TRBJ1-6, reads DVKVTQSSRYLVKRTGEKVFLECVQDMDHENMFWYRQDPGLGLRLIYFSYDVKMKEKGDIPEGYSVSREKKERFSLILESASTNQTSMYLCASRQSSYNSPLHFGNGTRLTVT.

CDR3 protein: CASSALTTYNEQFF. For the CDR3, the DNA is TGTGCCAGCAGTGCCCTTACTACTTACAATGAGCAGTTCTTC. The chain couples TRBV2 to TRBJ2-1; no clear D gene. CDR1 and CDR2 (germline): SNHLY, FYNNEI. This CDR3 is 14 amino acids long. With 4 bases removed from V and 4 bases from J, the gap between germline ends came to 11 bases.

The chain joins TRBV5-1 to TRBJ1-1; tentatively, D is TRBD1 (5 bases). The CDR3 has 13 amino acids. Trimming pared 0 bases from V and 8 bases from J, leaving 11 bases between. Germline V gene sequence: CDR1 SGHRS, CDR2 YFSETQ. CDR3 sequence (DNA): TGCGCCAGCAGCTTGGAGCAGGGCCAAGAAGCTTTCTTT. Translated, it gives CASSLEQGQEAFF.

V is TRBV12-5 and J is TRBJ2-7; TRBD1 is a possible D gene (6 bases). V lost 0 bases and J lost 0, with 12 bases in between. CDR1 and CDR2 (germline): LGHNT, FRNRAP. The CDR3 has 16 residues. This chain's CDR3 is CASGLVDRSSSYEQYF. Here the CDR3 DNA reads TGTGCTAGTGGTTTGGTAGACAGGAGCAGCTCCTACGAGCAGTACTTC.

The rearrangement joins TRBV29-1 to TRBJ2-7; 10 bases match TRBD1. The CDR3 loop spans 13 amino acids. The ends lost 6 bases at V and 4 bases at J; junction bases unmatched: 6. Germline V lookup: CDR1 SQVTM, CDR2 ANQGSEA. CDR3 in DNA: TGCAGCGTCGCAGGGACAGGGGTATACGAGCAGTACTTC. It encodes CSVAGTGVYEQYF.

This chain uses TRBV5-1 with TRBJ2-1; 8 bases map to TRBD2. The CDR3 is 16 amino acids. The germline gives CDR1 SGHRS, CDR2 YFSETQ. The trim removed 6 bases at V and 4 bases at J, leaving 12 bases unmatched. Here the CDR3 reads CASTPVGREKYNEQFF. CDR3 in DNA: TGCGCCAGCACCCCAGTCGGGAGGGAAAAATACAATGAGCAGTTCTTC.

The chain is built from TRBV28 and TRBJ2-7; 10 bases map to TRBD1. With 6 bases clipped from V and 3 bases from J, the junction kept 2 bases outside the gene matches. Germline V gene sequence: CDR1 MDHEN, CDR2 SYDVKM. CDR3 size: 13 residues. The CDR3 DNA follows: TGTGCCAGCAGGGGGACAGGGGACTACGAGCAGTACTTC. Encoded protein: CASRGTGDYEQYF.

The rearrangement links TRBV5-6 to TRBJ2-1; the match to TRBD2 covers 11 bases. This CDR3 is built from 15 residues. CDR1 is SGHDT and CDR2 is YYEEEE in the germline V gene. After removal of 3 bases from V and 5 bases from J, the junction contained 4 bases not matched to a gene. The CDR3 sequence is CASSWGTSGNNEQFF. Written as DNA, the CDR3 is TGTGCCAGCAGCTGGGGGACTAGCGGAAACAATGAGCAGTTCTTC.

J is TRBJ1-3 and V is TRBV5-8; D remains unclear. Trimming pared 1 base from V and 8 bases from J, leaving 10 bases between. CDR3 length: 13 residues. In germline, CDR1 is SGHTS, CDR2 YDEGEE. CDR3 DNA: TGTGCCAGCAGCTTGCCGGGGTGGGACACCATATATTTT. Translated, it gives CASSLPGWDTIYF.

This chain uses TRBV5-8 with TRBJ2-2, with 12 bases aligning to TRBD2. This CDR3 spans 16 amino acids. The germline CDR1 and CDR2 sequences are SGHTS and YDEGEE. The junction had 3 bases not matched to a gene; V was cut back by 2 bases and J by 4 bases. CDR3 nucleotides: TGTGCCAGCAGCTTCGGACTAGCGGGATCCACCGGGGAGCTGTTTTTT. Translation gives CASSFGLAGSTGELFF.

V is TRBV6-5 and J is TRBJ1-2; 7 bases match TRBD1. The V gene's germline CDR1 is MNHEY and CDR2 SVGAGI. The trim removed 4 bases at V and 6 bases at J, leaving 5 bases unmatched. The CDR3 extends over 13 amino acids. The CDR3 DNA reads as TGTGCCAGCAGTTCACAGGGGTTCAATGGCTACACCTTC. Its translation: CASSSQGFNGYTF.

The J gene is TRBJ2-1, the V gene TRBV10-3, with 11 bases aligning to TRBD1. Germline CDR1 ENHRY, CDR2 SYGVKD. This CDR3 has 16 amino acids. J gave up 0 bases and V 6 bases, and 4 bases lay outside the gene matches. CDR3 region: CAIRAGTGGSYNEQFF. The CDR3 nucleotides read TGTGCCATCAGAGCCGGGACAGGGGGCTCCTACAATGAGCAGTTCTTC.

The V gene is TRBV10-2, the J gene TRBJ2-4, with no clear D. Deletions cut 3 bases from V and 1 base from J, with 16 bases between. The CDR3 has 17 residues. Looked up from germline, CDR1 is WSHSY and CDR2 is SAAADI. The CDR3 DNA is TGCGCCAGCAGTGATAATAGCATCCAATGGGCCAAAAACATTCAGTACTTC. It is translated as CASSDNSIQWAKNIQYF.

The chain links TRBV29-1 to TRBJ2-3; D is possibly TRBD2 (5 bases). This CDR3 region has 13 residues. V was trimmed by 4 bases and J by 5 bases, leaving 13 bases between them. The germline V gene has CDR1 SQVTM and CDR2 ANQGSEA. The CDR3 here is CSVAGVLGDTQYF. CDR3 bases: TGCAGCGTTGCCGGGGTGCTGGGAGATACGCAGTATTTT.

The chain carries TRBV4-1 and TRBJ1-4; 9 bases fit TRBD1. V lost 3 bases, J lost 8 bases, and 7 bases stayed unmatched. CDR3 length: 15 residues. The germline V gene encodes CDR1 MGHRA and CDR2 YSYEKL. This CDR3 is CASSHGDRVREKLFF. The CDR3 bases are TGCGCCAGCAGCCACGGGGACAGGGTGCGGGAAAAACTGTTTTTT.

J is TRBJ2-7 and V is TRBV9, with TRBD2 matching over 10 bases. The germline V gene encodes CDR1 SGDLS and CDR2 YYNGEE. The CDR3 loop spans 14 amino acids. Trimming cost V 4 bases and J 2 bases; bases outside gene matches: 3. The CDR3 DNA reads as TGTGCCAGCAGCCCTAGCGGGAGTGCCTACGAGCAGTACTTC. Its translation: CASSPSGSAYEQYF.

The chain joins TRBV24-1 to TRBJ2-7; TRBD2 might be the D (6 bases). This CDR3 spans 15 amino acids. Germline V gene sequence: CDR1 KGHDR, CDR2 SFDVKD. The V end was cut by 3 bases, the J end by 0 bases, with 11 bases between. The CDR3 DNA is TGTGCCACCAGTGATCCCCGGGGAGGCTCCTACGAGCAGTACTTC. Translation gives CATSDPRGGSYEQYF.